These T cell receptor beta chains were read from a single sample in a study of PD-1 blockade in classical Hodgkin lymphoma. Sequenced by immunoSEQ multiplex PCR; TCRdb stores in-frame clones only, minus some. The data contain more than 85,000 clones, about 92% of them singletons. The sequenced sample was peripheral blood mononuclear cells (PBMCs), obtained before the fourth cycle of nivolumab. These receptors originate from a human donor with classical Hodgkin lymphoma. The CDR3 runs from the conserved cysteine through the conserved F or W. D genes are given only for firm matches. For some rows the clone size is stated as once, few or many, or as a class when expanded; others skip it.

j_call,clone_size,d_call,cdr3_length,v_call,cdr3_aa,cdr3_nt
TRBJ2-1,few,TRBD2,16,TRBV7-2,CASSLVRSGSYNEQFF,TGTGCCAGCAGCTTAGTTAGAAGCGGGAGCTACAATGAGCAGTTCTTC
TRBJ1-1,NA,NA,12,TRBV9,CASSVVGSEAFF,TGTGCCAGCAGCGTAGTGGGGAGTGAAGCTTTCTTT
TRBJ1-2,few,NA,13,TRBV28,CASSFKGGYGYTF,TGTGCCAGCAGTTTCAAGGGCGGCTATGGCTACACCTTC
TRBJ1-2,once,TRBD1,15,TRBV9,CASSVSRGLNYGYTF,TGTGCCAGCAGCGTATCGAGGGGGCTTAACTATGGCTACACCTTC
TRBJ2-1,NA,NA,15,TRBV6-1,CASSEVASTYNEQFF,TGTGCCAGCAGTGAAGTAGCGAGCACCTACAATGAGCAGTTCTTC
TRBJ2-7,NA,NA,11,TRBV7-9,CASSFTYEQYF,TGTGCCAGCAGCTTTACCTACGAGCAGTACTTC
TRBJ2-6,NA,TRBD1,16,TRBV5-1,CASRTGVSSGANVLTF,TGCGCCAGCAGGACAGGGGTTAGCTCTGGGGCCAACGTCCTGACTTTC
TRBJ1-2,NA,TRBD1,15,TRBV7-2,CASRATRGANYGYTF,TGTGCCAGCAGGGCCACCAGGGGGGCCAACTATGGCTACACCTTC
TRBJ1-2,once,NA,13,TRBV25-1,CASSEWGADGYTF,TGTGCCAGCAGTGAATGGGGGGCTGATGGCTACACCTTC
TRBJ2-1,NA,NA,15,TRBV13,CASRMGGNSPNEQFF,TGTGCCAGTAGAATGGGCGGAAACTCGCCCAATGAGCAGTTCTTC
TRBJ2-2,NA,NA,13,TRBV2,CASKPGWTGELFF,TGTGCCAGCAAGCCGGGCTGGACCGGGGAGCTGTTTTTT
TRBJ1-2,once,TRBD1,14,TRBV28,CASSSLGQGIGYTF,TGTGCCAGCAGTTCCTTAGGACAGGGGATTGGCTACACCTTC
TRBJ2-7,once,TRBD1,14,TRBV30,CASYGTGETYEQYF,TGTGCCTCGTACGGGACAGGGGAAACCTACGAGCAGTACTTC
TRBJ2-4,once,NA,15,TRBV4-1,CASSQDQGAKNIQYF,TGCGCCAGCAGCCAAGATCAGGGAGCCAAAAACATTCAGTACTTC
TRBJ1-1,NA,NA,13,TRBV11-2,CASRPGLNTEAFF,TGTGCCAGCAGGCCCGGTTTGAACACTGAAGCTTTCTTT
TRBJ1-2,NA,NA,13,TRBV29-1,CSIFRFSAGGYTF,TGCAGCATCTTTCGGTTTTCAGCGGGCGGCTACACCTTC
TRBJ1-2,NA,NA,14,TRBV2,CASSENGRNYGYTF,TGTGCCAGCAGTGAAAACGGGCGTAACTATGGCTACACCTTC
TRBJ2-7,NA,TRBD2,14,TRBV27,CASKASGSNYEQYF,TGTGCCAGCAAGGCTAGCGGGAGTAACTACGAGCAGTACTTC
TRBJ2-7,NA,NA,10,TRBV20-1,CSAQLYEQYF,TGCAGTGCCCAACTCTACGAGCAGTACTTC
TRBJ2-1,NA,NA,11,TRBV5-1,CASSFYGRQFF,TGCGCCAGCAGCTTCTACGGGAGACAGTTCTTC
TRBJ1-6,NA,TRBD1,14,TRBV6-5,CASSRTGVNSPLHF,TGTGCCAGCAGTCGGACAGGGGTTAATTCACCCCTCCACTTT
TRBJ2-7,NA,TRBD1,16,TRBV6-5,CASSYSWDRVYYEQYF,TGTGCCAGCAGTTACTCATGGGACAGGGTTTACTACGAGCAGTACTTC
TRBJ1-1,NA,NA,14,TRBV4-1,CASSQPGMNTEAFF,TGCGCCAGCAGCCAACCAGGGATGAACACTGAAGCTTTCTTT
TRBJ2-5,NA,NA,12,TRBV14,CASSQGGETQYF,TGTGCCAGCAGCCAGGGCGGGGAGACCCAGTACTTC
TRBJ1-4,NA,NA,15,TRBV28,CASSFLGRDGGKLFF,TGTGCCAGCAGTTTCCTCGGGAGGGATGGTGGAAAACTGTTTTTT
TRBJ1-1,few,NA,16,TRBV6-5,CASSYSRPGSYTEAFF,TGTGCCAGCAGTTACTCGCGGCCAGGGTCGTATACTGAAGCTTTCTTT
TRBJ1-1,NA,NA,14,TRBV5-4,CASSLEVMNTEAFF,TGTGCCAGCAGCTTGGAGGTAATGAACACTGAAGCTTTCTTT
TRBJ1-1,NA,NA,11,TRBV5-1,CASSLGARAFF,TGCGCCAGCTCGTTGGGGGCCCGAGCTTTCTTT
TRBJ2-4,NA,TRBD1,13,TRBV27,CASSRQGENIQYF,TGTGCCAGCTCTCGACAGGGAGAAAACATTCAGTACTTC
TRBJ1-5,once,NA,13,TRBV19,CASIEAPNQPQHF,TGTGCCAGTATAGAGGCCCCTAATCAGCCCCAGCATTTT
TRBJ2-7,NA,TRBD1,14,TRBV7-2,CASSEGQGPYEQYF,TGTGCCAGCAGCGAGGGACAGGGCCCCTACGAGCAGTACTTC
TRBJ1-6,NA,NA,14,TRBV5-1,CASSLRDPGSPLHF,TGCGCCAGCAGCCTCCGGGACCCGGGTTCACCCCTCCACTTT
TRBJ1-2,NA,NA,16,TRBV11-2,CASSSFYRDINYGYTF,TGTGCCAGCAGCTCTTTCTACAGGGACATTAACTATGGCTACACCTTC
TRBJ1-1,NA,NA,15,TRBV27,CASSLGTTLNTEAFF,TGTGCCAGCAGCCTCGGGACAACCTTGAACACTGAAGCTTTCTTT
TRBJ1-2,NA,NA,14,TRBV27,CASRFGGNNYGYTF,TGTGCCAGTCGCTTCGGCGGCAACAACTATGGCTACACCTTC
TRBJ2-1,NA,NA,16,TRBV28,CASSFLGSSRYNEQFF,TGTGCCAGCAGTTTTCTCGGCTCGAGTAGGTACAATGAGCAGTTCTTC
TRBJ2-2,NA,NA,13,TRBV5-1,CASSFQNTGELFF,TGCGCCAGCAGCTTCCAGAACACCGGGGAGCTGTTTTTT
TRBJ1-4,NA,NA,17,TRBV4-1,CASSQDRLLLLREKLFF,TGCGCCAGCAGCCAAGATCGTTTACTTCTCCTGCGGGAAAAACTGTTTTTT
TRBJ2-7,NA,NA,12,TRBV28,CASSRDTYEQYF,TGTGCCAGCAGCCGCGACACCTACGAGCAGTACTTC
TRBJ1-5,NA,NA,13,TRBV30,CAWSRSSHQPQHF,TGTGCCTGGAGTAGGTCTAGTCATCAGCCCCAGCATTTT
TRBJ1-2,few,TRBD1,13,TRBV7-2,CASRPGQGNGYTF,TGTGCCAGCAGACCGGGACAGGGCAATGGCTACACCTTC
TRBJ2-5,NA,TRBD1,14,TRBV30,CAWSLGQHQETQYF,TGTGCCTGGAGTTTGGGACAGCACCAAGAGACCCAGTACTTC
TRBJ2-2,NA,TRBD2,16,TRBV4-3,CASSQGVGGMTGELFF,TGCGCCAGCAGCCAAGGAGTCGGGGGGATGACCGGGGAGCTGTTTTTT
TRBJ2-5,once,NA,15,TRBV15,CATSRDVALEETQYF,TGTGCCACCAGCAGAGATGTAGCGCTCGAAGAGACCCAGTACTTC
TRBJ2-7,NA,NA,14,TRBV19,CASSIPGRNYEQYF,TGTGCCAGTAGTATACCGGGCAGAAACTACGAGCAGTACTTC
TRBJ1-2,NA,TRBD1,18,TRBV4-1,CASSQDLLGDRGFYGYTF,TGCGCCAGCAGCCAAGACTTACTGGGGGACAGGGGGTTCTATGGCTACACCTTC
TRBJ1-1,NA,TRBD1,13,TRBV7-9,CASSDRVNTEAFF,TGTGCCAGCAGTGACAGGGTGAACACTGAAGCTTTCTTT
TRBJ1-1,NA,NA,15,TRBV6-7,CASSYQNETNTEAFF,TGTGCCAGCAGTTACCAGAACGAAACAAACACTGAAGCTTTCTTT